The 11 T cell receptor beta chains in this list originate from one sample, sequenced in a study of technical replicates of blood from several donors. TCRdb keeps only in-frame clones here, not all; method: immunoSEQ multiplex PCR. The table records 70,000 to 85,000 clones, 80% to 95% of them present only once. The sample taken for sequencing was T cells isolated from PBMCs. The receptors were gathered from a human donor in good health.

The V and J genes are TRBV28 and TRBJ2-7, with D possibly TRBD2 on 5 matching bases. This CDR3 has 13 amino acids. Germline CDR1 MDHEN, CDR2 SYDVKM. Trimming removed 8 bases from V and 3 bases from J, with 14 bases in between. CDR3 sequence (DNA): TGTGCCAGCCGTGTCGGGAACTTCTACGAGCAGTACTTC. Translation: CASRVGNFYEQYF.

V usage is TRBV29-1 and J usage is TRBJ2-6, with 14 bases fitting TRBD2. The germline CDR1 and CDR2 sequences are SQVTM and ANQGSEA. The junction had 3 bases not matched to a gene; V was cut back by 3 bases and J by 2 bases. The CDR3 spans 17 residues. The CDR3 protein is CSVEGLAGVTGANVLTF. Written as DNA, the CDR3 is TGCAGCGTTGAGGGACTAGCGGGAGTAACTGGGGCCAACGTCCTGACTTTC.

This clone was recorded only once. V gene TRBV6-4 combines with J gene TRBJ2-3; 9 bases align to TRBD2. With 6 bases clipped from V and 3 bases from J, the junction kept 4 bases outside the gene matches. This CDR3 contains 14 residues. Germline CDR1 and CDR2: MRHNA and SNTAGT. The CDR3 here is CASRLAGYTDTQYF. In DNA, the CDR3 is TGTGCCAGCAGGCTAGCGGGATATACAGATACGCAGTATTTT.

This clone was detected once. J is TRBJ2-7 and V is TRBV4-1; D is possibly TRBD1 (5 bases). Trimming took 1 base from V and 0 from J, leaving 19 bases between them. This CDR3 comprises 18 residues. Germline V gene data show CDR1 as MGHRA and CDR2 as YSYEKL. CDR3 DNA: TGCGCCAGCAGCCAAGTTGATTTCGTTGGGGCACTCTCCTACGAGCAGTACTTC. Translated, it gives CASSQVDFVGALSYEQYF.

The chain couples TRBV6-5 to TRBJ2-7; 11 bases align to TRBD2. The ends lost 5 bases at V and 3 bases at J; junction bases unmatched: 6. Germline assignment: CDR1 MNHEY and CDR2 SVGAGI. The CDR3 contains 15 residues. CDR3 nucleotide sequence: TGTGCCAGCAGTCTGACCCTAGCGGGAGGCTACGAGCAGTACTTC. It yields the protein CASSLTLAGGYEQYF.

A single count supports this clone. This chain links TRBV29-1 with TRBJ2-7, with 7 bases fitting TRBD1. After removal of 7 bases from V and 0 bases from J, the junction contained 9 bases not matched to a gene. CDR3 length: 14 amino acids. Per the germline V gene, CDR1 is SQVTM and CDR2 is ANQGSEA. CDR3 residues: CSAKGATSSYEQYF. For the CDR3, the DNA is TGCAGCGCAAAGGGGGCAACCAGCTCCTACGAGCAGTACTTC.

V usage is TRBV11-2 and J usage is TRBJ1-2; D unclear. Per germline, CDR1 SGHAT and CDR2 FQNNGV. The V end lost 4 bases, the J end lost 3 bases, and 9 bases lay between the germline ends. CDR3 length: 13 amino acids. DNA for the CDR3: TGTGCCAGCAGCTCCGGGTTTTACTATGGCTACACCTTC. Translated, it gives CASSSGFYYGYTF.

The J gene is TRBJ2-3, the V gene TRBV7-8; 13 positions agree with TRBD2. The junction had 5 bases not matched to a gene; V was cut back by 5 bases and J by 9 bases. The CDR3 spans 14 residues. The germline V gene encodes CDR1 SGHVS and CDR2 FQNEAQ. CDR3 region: CASSRGTSGNTQYF. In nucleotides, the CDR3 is TGTGCCAGCAGCAGAGGGACTAGCGGGAACACGCAGTATTTT.

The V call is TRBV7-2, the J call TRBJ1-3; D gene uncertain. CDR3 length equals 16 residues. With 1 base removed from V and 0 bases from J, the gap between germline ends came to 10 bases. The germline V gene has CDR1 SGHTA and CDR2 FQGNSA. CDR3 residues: CASSLVVVSSGNTIYF. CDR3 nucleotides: TGTGCCAGCAGCTTAGTAGTGGTTTCCTCTGGAAACACCATATATTTT.

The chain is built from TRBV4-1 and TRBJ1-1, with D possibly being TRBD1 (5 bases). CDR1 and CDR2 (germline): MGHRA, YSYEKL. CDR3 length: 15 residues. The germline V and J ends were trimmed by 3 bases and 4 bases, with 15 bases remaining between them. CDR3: CASSQTPGGFTEAFF. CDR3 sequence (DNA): TGCGCCAGCAGCCAGACCCCCGGGGGGTTCACTGAAGCTTTCTTT.

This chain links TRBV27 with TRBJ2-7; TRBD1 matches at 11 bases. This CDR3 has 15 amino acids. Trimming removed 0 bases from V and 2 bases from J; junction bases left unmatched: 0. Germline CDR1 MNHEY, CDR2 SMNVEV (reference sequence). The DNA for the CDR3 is TGTGCCAGCAGTTTATCGGGACAGGGGGCCTACGAGCAGTACTTC. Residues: CASSLSGQGAYEQYF.